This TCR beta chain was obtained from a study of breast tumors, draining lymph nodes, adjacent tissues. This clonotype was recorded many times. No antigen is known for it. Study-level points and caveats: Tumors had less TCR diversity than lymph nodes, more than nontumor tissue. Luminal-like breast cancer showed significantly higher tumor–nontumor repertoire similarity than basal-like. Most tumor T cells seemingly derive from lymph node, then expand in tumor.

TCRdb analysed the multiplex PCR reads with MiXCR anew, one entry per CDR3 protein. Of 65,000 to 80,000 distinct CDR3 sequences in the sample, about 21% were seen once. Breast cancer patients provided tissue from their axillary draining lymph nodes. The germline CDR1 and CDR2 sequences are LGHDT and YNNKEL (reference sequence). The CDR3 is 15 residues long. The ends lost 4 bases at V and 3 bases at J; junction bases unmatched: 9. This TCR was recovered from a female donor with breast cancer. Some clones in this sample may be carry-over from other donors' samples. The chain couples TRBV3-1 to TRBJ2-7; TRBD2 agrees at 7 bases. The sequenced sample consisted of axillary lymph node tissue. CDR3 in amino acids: CASSPRLASHYEQYF. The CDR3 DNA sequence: TGTGCCAGCAGCCCAAGACTAGCTTCTCACTACGAGCAGTACTTC.